This paragraph covers one T cell receptor beta chain sequence. The sample comes from a study of blood T cell repertoires in COVID-19. The data were produced by immunoSEQ multiplex PCR, yet TCRdb's version contains in-frame clones alone and is incomplete. The repertoire holds 50,000 to 75,000 clones, about 80% seen once, with approximately 55% in the top ten. Trimming cost V 2 bases and J 6 bases, with 8 bases left between them. Germline V gene lookup returns CDR1 LNHDA and CDR2 SQIVND (reference sequence). CDR3 size: 13 residues. The rearrangement uses TRBV19 and TRBJ2-1; possible D gene TRBD2, 5 bases. This sequence was found in a woman older than 75 with acute or convalescent COVID-19. Material for sequencing was peripheral blood. The CDR3 DNA is TGTGCCAGTAGTATACCGGGGTTCAATGAGCAGTTCTTC. It encodes CASSIPGFNEQFF.